This T cell receptor (beta chain) was sequenced in a study of T cell responses to AZD1222 COVID-19 vaccine. Using immunoSEQ multiplex PCR, the repertoire was profiled, and TCRdb retains in-frame clones only, with some absent. Among 150,000 or so clones, 80% to 90% were seen once, and the ten largest hold over 7%. The sequence was obtained from an adult in good health. The specimen was peripheral blood, collected on day 0 of AZD1222 vaccination.

The CDR3: CATRGVSWDQPQHF. CDR3 sequence (DNA): TGTGCCACCCGAGGGGTTTCATGGGATCAGCCCCAGCATTTT. The chain joins TRBV2 to TRBJ1-5, with a tentative D call TRBD1 (5 bases). Germline CDR1 reads SNHLY; CDR2 reads FYNNEI. Trimming cost V 10 bases and J 5 bases, with 18 bases left between them. The CDR3 is 14 residues long.